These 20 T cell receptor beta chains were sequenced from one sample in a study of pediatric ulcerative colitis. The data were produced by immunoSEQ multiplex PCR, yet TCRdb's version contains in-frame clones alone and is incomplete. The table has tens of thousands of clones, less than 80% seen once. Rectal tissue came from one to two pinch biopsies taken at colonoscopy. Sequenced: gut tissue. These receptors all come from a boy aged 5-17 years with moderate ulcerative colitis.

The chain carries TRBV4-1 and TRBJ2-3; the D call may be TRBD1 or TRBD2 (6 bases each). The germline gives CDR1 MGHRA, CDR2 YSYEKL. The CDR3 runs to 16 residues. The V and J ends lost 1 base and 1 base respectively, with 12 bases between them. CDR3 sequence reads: CASSQVPGAGTDTQYF. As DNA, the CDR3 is TGCGCCAGCAGCCAAGTCCCGGGGGCGGGCACAGATACGCAGTATTTT.

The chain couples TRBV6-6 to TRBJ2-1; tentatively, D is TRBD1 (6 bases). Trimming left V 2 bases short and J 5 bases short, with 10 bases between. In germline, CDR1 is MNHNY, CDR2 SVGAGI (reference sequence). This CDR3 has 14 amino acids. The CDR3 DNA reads TGTGCCAGCAGTTACCGACAGGTGAACAATGAGCAGTTCTTC. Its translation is CASSYRQVNNEQFF.

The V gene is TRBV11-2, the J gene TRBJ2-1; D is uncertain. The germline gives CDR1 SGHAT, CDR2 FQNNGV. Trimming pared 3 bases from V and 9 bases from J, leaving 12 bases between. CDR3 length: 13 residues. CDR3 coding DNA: TGTGCCAGCAGCTTGGAGACTCTGGGTGAGCAGTTCTTC. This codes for CASSLETLGEQFF.

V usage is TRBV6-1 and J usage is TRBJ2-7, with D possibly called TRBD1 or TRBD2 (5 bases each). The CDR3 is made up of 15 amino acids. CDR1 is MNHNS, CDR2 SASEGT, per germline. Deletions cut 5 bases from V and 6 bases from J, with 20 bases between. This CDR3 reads CASSFPGRSSREQYF. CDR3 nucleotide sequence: TGTGCCAGCAGTTTCCCGGGGCGGTCGTCGCGCGAGCAGTACTTC.

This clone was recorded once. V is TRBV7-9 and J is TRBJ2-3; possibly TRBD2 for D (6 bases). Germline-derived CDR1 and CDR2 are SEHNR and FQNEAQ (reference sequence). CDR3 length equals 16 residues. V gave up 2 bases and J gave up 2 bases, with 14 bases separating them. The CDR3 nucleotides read TGTGCCAGCAGCTTATCACCCCGGGACTCCACAGATACGCAGTATTTT. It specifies CASSLSPRDSTDTQYF.

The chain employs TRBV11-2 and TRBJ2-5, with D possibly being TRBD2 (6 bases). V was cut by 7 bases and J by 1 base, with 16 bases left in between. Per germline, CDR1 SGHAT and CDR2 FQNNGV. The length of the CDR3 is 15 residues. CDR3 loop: CASTTGDFRQETQYF. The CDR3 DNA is TGTGCCAGCACCACGGGGGACTTTCGCCAAGAGACCCAGTACTTC.

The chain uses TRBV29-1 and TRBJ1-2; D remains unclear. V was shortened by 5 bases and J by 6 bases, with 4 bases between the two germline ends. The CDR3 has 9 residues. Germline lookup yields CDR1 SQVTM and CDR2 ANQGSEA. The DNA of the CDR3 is TGCAGCGTTTCGAATGGCTACACCTTC. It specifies CSVSNGYTF.

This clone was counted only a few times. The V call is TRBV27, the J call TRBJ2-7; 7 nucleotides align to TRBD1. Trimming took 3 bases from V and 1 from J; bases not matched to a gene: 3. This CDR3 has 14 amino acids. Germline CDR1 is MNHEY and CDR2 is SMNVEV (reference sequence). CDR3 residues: CASSFMTGSYEQYF. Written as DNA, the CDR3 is TGTGCCAGCAGTTTTATGACAGGGTCCTACGAGCAGTACTTC.

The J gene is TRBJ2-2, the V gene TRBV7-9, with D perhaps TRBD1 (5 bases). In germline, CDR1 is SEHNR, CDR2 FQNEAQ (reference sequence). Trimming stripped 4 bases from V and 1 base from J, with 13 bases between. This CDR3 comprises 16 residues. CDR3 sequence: CASSSREQGNTGELFF. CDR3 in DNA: TGTGCCAGCAGCTCCCGAGAGCAGGGGAACACCGGGGAGCTGTTTTTT.

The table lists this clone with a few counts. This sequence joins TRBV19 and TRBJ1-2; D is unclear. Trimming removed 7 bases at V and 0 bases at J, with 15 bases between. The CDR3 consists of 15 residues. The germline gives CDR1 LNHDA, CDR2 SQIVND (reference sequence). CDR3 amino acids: CASNRVTKANYGYTF. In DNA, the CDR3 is TGTGCCAGTAATCGTGTCACAAAGGCTAACTATGGCTACACCTTC. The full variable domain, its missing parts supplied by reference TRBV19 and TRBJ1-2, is DGGITQSPKYLFRKEGQNVTLSCEQNLNHDAMYWYRQDPGQGLRLIYYSQIVNDFQKGDIAEGYSVSREKKESFPLTVTSAQKNPTAFYLCASNRVTKANYGYTFGSGTRLTVV.

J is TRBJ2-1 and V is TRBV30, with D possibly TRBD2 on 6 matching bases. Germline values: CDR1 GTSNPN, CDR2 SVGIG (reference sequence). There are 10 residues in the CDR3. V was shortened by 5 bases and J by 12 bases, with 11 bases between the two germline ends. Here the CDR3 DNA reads TGTGCCTGGGGCAGGCGGGGGCAGTTCTTC. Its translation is CAWGRRGQFF.

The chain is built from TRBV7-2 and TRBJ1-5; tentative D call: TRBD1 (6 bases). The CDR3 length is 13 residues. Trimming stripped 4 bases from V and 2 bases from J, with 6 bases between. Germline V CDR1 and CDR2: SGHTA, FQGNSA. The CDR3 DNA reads TGTGCCAGCAGCTACAGGGGCAATCAGCCCCAGCATTTT. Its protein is CASSYRGNQPQHF.

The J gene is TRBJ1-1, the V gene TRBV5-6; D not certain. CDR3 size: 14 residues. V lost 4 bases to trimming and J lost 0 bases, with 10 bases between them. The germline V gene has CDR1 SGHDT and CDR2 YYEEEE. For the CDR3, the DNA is TGTGCCAGCAGCCCTTATGGGGTGAACACTGAAGCTTTCTTT. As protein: CASSPYGVNTEAFF. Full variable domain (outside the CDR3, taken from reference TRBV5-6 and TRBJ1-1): DAGVTQSPTHLIKTRGQQVTLRCSPKSGHDTVSWYQQALGQGPQFIFQYYEEEERQRGNFPDRFSGHQFPNYSSELNVNALLLGDSALYLCASSPYGVNTEAFFGQGTRLTVV.

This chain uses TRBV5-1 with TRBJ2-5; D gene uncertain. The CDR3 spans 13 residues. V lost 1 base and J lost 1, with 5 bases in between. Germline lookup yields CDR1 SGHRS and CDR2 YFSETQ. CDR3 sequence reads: CASSLNIQETQYF. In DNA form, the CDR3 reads TGCGCCAGCAGCTTGAATATCCAAGAGACCCAGTACTTC.

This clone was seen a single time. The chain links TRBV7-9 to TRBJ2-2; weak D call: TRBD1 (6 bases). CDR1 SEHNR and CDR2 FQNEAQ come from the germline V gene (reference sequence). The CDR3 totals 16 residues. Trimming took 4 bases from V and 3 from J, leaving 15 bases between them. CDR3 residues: CASSSRAAGDTGELFF. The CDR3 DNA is TGTGCCAGCAGCTCCAGGGCCGCAGGGGACACCGGGGAGCTGTTTTTT.

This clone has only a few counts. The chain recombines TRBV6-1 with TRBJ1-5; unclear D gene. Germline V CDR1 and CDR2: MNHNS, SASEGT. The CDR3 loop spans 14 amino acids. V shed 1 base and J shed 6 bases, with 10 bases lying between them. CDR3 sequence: CASSEGAGGQPQHF. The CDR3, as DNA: TGTGCCAGCAGTGAAGGGGCAGGTGGTCAGCCCCAGCATTTT.

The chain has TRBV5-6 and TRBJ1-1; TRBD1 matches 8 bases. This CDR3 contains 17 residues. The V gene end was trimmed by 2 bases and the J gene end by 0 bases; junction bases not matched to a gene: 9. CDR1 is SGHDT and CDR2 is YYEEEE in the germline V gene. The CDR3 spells CASSFQGAQYLNTEAFF. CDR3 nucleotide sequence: TGTGCCAGCAGCTTTCAGGGGGCCCAGTACCTGAACACTGAAGCTTTCTTT.

The CDR3 spells CSVGALRQGSGYTF. CDR3 nucleotide sequence: TGCAGCGTTGGGGCTTTGCGACAGGGATCTGGCTACACCTTC. V is TRBV29-1 and J is TRBJ1-2, with TRBD1 matching over 7 bases. CDR3 length: 14 amino acids. V trimming: 4 bases; J trimming: 7 bases; junction bases outside the gene matches: 12. In germline, CDR1 is SQVTM, CDR2 ANQGSEA.

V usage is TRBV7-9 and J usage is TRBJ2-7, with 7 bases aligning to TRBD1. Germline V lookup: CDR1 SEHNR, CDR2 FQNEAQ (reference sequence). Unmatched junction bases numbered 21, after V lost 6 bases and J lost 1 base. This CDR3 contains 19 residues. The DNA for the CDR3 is TGTGCCAGCAGTCCTTTAAAGGGGGCAGGGGCGACCAAATCCTACGAGCAGTACTTC. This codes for CASSPLKGAGATKSYEQYF.

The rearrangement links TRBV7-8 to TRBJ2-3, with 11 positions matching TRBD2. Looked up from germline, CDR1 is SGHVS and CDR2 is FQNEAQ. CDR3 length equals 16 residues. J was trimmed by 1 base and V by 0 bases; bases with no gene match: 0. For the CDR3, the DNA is TGTGCCAGCAGCTTAGCACTAGCGGGAGGCACAGATACGCAGTATTTT. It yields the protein CASSLALAGGTDTQYF.